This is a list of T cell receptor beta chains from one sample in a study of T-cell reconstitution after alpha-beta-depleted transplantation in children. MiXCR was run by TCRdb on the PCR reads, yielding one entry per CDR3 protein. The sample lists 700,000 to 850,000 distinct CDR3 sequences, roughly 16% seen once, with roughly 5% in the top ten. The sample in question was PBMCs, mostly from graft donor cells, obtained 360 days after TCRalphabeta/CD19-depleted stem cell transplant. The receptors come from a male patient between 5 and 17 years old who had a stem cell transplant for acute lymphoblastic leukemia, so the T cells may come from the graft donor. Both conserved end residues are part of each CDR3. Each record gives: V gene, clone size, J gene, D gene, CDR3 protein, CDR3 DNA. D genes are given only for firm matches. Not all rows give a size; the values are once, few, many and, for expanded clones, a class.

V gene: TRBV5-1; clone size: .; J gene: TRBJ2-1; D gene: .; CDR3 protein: CASSLARVGSRGYNEQFF; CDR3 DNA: TGCGCCAGCAGCTTGGCCCGGGTAGGCAGCAGGGGCTACAATGAGCAGTTCTTC
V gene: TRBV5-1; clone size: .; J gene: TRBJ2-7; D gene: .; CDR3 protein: CASSLAYDSSYEQYF; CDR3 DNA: TGCGCCAGCAGCTTGGCCTATGATAGTTCCTACGAGCAGTACTTC
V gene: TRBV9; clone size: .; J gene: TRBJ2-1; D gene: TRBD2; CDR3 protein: CASSPHSGSKANEQFF; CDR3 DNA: TGTGCCAGCAGCCCCCATAGCGGGAGTAAGGCCAATGAGCAGTTCTTC
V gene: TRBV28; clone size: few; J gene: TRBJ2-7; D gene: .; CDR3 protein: CASSSAYTEGPFYEQYF; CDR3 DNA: TGTGCCAGCAGTTCCGCGTACACAGAAGGGCCGTTCTACGAGCAGTACTTC
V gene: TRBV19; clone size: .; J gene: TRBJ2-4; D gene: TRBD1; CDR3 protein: CASSKDRLDIQYF; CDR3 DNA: TGTGCCAGTAGTAAGGACAGGTTAGACATTCAGTACTTC
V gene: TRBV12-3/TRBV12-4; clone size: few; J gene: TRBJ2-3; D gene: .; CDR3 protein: CASSLGVSGFGDTQYF; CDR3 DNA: TGTGCCAGCAGTTTAGGAGTTAGTGGATTCGGGGATACGCAGTATTTT
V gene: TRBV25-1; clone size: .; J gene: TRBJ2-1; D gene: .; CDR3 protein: CASMGWGEVNEQFF; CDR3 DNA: TGTGCCAGCATGGGGTGGGGTGAGGTGAATGAGCAGTTCTTC
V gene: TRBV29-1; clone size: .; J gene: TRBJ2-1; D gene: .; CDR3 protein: CSVAELPLMISYNEQFF; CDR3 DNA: TGCAGCGTTGCGGAGCTACCCCTCATGATCTCCTACAATGAGCAGTTCTTC
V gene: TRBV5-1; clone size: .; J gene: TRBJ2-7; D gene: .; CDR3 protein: CASSLVVAATYEQYF; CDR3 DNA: TGCGCCAGCAGCTTGGTCGTAGCGGCTACCTACGAGCAGTACTTC
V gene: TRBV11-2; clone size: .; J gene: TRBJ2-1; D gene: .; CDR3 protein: CASSSFRGRVSYNEQFF; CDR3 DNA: TGTGCCAGCAGCTCTTTCCGGGGGCGGGTGAGCTACAATGAGCAGTTCTTC
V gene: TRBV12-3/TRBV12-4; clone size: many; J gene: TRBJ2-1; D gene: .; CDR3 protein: CASSLTTSYNEQFF; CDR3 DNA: TGTGCCAGCAGTTTAACAACCTCCTACAATGAGCAGTTCTTC
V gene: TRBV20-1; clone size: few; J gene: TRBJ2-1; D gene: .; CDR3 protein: CSARTAGLVYNEQFF; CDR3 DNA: TGCAGTGCTAGAACAGCAGGACTTGTCTACAATGAGCAGTTCTTC